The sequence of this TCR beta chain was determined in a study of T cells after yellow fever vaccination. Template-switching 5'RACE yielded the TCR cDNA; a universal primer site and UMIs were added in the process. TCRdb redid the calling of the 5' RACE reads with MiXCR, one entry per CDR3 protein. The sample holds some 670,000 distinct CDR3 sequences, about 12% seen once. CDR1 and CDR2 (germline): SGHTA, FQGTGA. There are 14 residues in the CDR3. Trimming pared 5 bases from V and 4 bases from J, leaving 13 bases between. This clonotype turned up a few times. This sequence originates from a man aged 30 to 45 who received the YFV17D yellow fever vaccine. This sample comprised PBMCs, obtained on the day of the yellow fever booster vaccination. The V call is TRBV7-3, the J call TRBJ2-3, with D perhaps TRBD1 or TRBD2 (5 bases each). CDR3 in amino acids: CASSPRMGADTQYF. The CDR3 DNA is TGTGCCAGCAGCCCCCGGATGGGGGCAGATACGCAGTATTTT.